This T cell receptor (beta chain) was sequenced in a study of T cells in Graves' hyperthyroidism and ophthalmopathy. Amplification of TCR beta CDR3 regions used RNA as the template. The HTBI set primed first-round TCR CDR3 RT-PCR. Each CDR3 protein gets one entry after TCRdb re-called the multiplex PCR reads with MiXCR. Of around 760,000 distinct CDR3 sequences listed, 30% to 40% were seen once; the top ten hold more than 25%. CDR3 length equals 14 residues. Per the germline V gene, CDR1 is SGHVS and CDR2 is FQNEAQ. V was pared by 5 bases and J by 5 bases, with 8 bases of the junction left unmatched. V usage is TRBV7-8 and J usage is TRBJ2-5, with TRBD2 identical over 7 bases. Sequenced material: blood. The clonotype originates from a woman in her thirties or forties with Graves' hyperthyroidism. The chain's CDR3 is CASSPRGEGETQYF. DNA of the CDR3: TGTGCCAGCAGCCCCCGGGGGGAAGGCGAGACCCAGTACTTC.